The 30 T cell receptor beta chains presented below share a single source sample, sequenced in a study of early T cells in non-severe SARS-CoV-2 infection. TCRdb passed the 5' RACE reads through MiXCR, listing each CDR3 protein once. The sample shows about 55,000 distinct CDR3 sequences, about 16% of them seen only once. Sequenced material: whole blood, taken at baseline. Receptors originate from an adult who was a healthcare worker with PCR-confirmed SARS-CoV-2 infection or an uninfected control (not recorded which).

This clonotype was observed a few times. CDR3 DNA sequence: TGTGCCTGGAGTGATACGACAGGGAAAGATGGCTACACCTTC. Amino acid sequence: CAWSDTTGKDGYTF. The V call is TRBV30, the J call TRBJ1-2, with 7 bases identical to TRBD1. The CDR3 totals 14 residues. Germline V lookup: CDR1 GTSNPN, CDR2 SVGIG (reference sequence). Trimming took 1 base from V and 6 from J; bases not matched to a gene: 8.

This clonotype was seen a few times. CDR3 protein: CASSRDGGNTEAFF. Written as DNA, the CDR3 is TGTGCCAGCAGTCGAGATGGGGGGAACACTGAAGCTTTCTTT. The rearrangement uses TRBV12-3 or TRBV12-4 and TRBJ1-1, with D perhaps TRBD1 (5 bases). This CDR3 is built from 14 residues. Trimming stripped 5 bases from V and 1 base from J, with 11 bases between.

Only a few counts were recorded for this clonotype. This chain's CDR3 is CSAKGRTGNTIYF. DNA for the CDR3: TGCAGTGCTAAGGGGAGAACTGGAAACACCATATATTTT. The chain links TRBV20-1 to TRBJ1-3, with D possibly TRBD1 on 5 matching bases. Germline V gene lookup returns CDR1 DFQATT and CDR2 SNEGSKA (reference sequence). The CDR3 loop spans 13 amino acids. V shed 4 bases and J shed 2 bases, with 9 bases lying between them.

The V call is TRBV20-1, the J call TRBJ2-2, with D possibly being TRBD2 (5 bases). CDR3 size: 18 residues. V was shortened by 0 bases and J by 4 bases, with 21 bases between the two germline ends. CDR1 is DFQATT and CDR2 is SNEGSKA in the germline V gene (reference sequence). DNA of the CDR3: TGCAGTGCTAGAGATAGTAGGACTCGCAGTACTGGCACCGGGGAGCTGTTTTTT. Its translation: CSARDSRTRSTGTGELFF.

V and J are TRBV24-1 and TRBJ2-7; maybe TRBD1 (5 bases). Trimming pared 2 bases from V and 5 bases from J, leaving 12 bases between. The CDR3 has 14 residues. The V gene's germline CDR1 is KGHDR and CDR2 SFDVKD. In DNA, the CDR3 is TGTGCCACCAGTGATTCAGGGTTTATGGACGAGCAGTACTTC. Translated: CATSDSGFMDEQYF.

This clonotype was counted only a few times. Here the CDR3 reads CASSEVGTGANVLTF. CDR3 in DNA: TGTGCCAGCAGCGAGGTGGGGACTGGGGCCAACGTCCTGACTTTC. V and J are TRBV2 and TRBJ2-6; D uncertain. Germline CDR1 SNHLY, CDR2 FYNNEI. Trimming took 6 bases from V and 2 from J, leaving 11 bases between them. There are 15 residues in the CDR3.

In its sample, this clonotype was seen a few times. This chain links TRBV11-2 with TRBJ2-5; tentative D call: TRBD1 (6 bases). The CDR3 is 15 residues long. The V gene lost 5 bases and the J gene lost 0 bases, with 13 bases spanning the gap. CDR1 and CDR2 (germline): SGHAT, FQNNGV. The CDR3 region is CASSVTRGYQETQYF. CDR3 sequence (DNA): TGTGCCAGCAGCGTAACAAGGGGGTACCAAGAGACCCAGTACTTC.

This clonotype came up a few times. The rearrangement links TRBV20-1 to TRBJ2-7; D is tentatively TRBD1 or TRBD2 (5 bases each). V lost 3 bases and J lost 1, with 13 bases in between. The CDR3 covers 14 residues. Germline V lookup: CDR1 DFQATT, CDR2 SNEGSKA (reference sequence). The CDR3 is CSARGESVSYEQYF. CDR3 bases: TGCAGTGCTAGGGGGGAGTCAGTTTCCTACGAGCAGTACTTC.

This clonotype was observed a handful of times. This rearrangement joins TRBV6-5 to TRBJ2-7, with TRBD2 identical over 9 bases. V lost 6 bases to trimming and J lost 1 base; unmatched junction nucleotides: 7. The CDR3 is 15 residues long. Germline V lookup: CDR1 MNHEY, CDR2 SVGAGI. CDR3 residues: CASSRKTSGSYEQYF. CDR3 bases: TGTGCCAGCAGCCGAAAGACTAGCGGTTCCTACGAGCAGTACTTC.

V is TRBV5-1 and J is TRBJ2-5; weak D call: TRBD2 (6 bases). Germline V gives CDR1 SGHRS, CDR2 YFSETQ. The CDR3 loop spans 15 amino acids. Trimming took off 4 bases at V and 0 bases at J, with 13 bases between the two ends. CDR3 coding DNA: TGCGCCAGCAGCCGGACGGGAGCCTACCAAGAGACCCAGTACTTC. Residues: CASSRTGAYQETQYF.

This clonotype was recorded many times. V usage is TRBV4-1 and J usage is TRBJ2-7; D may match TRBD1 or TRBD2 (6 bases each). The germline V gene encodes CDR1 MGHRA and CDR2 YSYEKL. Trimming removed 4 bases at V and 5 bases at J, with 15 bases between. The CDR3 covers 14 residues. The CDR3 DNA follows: TGCGCCAGCAGCCCACTAGGGGGGTTCGACGAGCAGTACTTC. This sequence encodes CASSPLGGFDEQYF.

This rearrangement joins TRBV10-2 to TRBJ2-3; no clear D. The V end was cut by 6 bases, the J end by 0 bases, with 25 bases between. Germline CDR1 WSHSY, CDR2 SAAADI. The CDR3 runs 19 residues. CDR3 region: CASRNLFPTYYTSTDTQYF. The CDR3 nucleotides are TGCGCCAGCAGGAACCTCTTCCCGACCTATTACACTAGCACAGATACGCAGTATTTT.

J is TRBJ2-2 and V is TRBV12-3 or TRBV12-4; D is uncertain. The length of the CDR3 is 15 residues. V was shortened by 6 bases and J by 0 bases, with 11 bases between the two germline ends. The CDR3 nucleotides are TGTGCCAGCAGAGGCGCGGCCCCGAACACCGGGGAGCTGTTTTTT. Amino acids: CASRGAAPNTGELFF.

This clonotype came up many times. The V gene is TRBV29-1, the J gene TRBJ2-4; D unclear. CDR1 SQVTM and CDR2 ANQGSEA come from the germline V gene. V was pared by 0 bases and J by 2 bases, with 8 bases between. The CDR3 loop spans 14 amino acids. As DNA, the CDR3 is TGCAGCGTTGAAGATCAGGCCTCCAAAAACATTCAGTACTTC. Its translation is CSVEDQASKNIQYF.

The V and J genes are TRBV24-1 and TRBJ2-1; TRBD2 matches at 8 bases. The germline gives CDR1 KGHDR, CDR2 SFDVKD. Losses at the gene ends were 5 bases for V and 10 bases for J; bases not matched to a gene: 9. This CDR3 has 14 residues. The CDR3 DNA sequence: TGTGCCACCAGTGCCTTAGGGACTAGGGTAGAGCAGTTCTTC. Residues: CATSALGTRVEQFF.

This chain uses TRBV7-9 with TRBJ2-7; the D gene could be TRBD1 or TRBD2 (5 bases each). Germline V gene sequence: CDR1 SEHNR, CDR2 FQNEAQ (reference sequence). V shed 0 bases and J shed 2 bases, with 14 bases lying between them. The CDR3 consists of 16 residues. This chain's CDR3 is CASSLALGTVPYEQYF. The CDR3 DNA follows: TGTGCCAGCAGCTTAGCGCTTGGGACGGTCCCCTACGAGCAGTACTTC.

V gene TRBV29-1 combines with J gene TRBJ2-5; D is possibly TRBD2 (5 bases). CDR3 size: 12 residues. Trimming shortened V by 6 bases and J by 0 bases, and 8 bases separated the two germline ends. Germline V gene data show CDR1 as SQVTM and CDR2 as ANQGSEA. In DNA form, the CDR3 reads TGCAGCGTCACGGGGTACCAAGAGACCCAGTACTTC. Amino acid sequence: CSVTGYQETQYF.

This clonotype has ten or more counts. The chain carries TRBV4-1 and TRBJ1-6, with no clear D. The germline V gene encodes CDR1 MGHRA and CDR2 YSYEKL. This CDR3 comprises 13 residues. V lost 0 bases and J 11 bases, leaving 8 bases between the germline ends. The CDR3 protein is CASSQDPGPPLHF. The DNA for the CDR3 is TGCGCCAGCAGCCAAGATCCAGGCCCACCCCTCCACTTT.

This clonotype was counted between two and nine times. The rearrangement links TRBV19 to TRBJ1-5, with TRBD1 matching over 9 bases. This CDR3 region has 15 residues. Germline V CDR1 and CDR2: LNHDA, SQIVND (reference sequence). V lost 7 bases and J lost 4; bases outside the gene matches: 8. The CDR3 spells CASNPDRGNNQPQHF. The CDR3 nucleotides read TGTGCCAGTAACCCGGACAGGGGAAATAATCAGCCCCAGCATTTT.

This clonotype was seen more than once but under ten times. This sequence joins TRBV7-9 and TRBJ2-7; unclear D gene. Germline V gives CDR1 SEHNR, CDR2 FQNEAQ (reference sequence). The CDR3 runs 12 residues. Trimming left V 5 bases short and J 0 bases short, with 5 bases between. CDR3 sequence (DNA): TGTGCCAGCAGCCCAGCCTCCTACGAGCAGTACTTC. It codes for CASSPASYEQYF.

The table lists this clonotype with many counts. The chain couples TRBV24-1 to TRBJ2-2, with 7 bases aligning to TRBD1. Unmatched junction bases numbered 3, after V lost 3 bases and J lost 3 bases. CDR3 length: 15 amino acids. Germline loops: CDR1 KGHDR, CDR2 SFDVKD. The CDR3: CATSDQGQDTGELFF. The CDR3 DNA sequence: TGTGCCACCAGTGATCAAGGACAGGACACCGGGGAGCTGTTTTTT.

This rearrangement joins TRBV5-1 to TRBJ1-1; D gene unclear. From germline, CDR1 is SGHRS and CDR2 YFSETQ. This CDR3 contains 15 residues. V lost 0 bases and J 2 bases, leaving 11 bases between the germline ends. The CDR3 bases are TGCGCCAGCAGCTTGGCCGCCATGAGAAACACTGAAGCTTTCTTT. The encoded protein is CASSLAAMRNTEAFF.

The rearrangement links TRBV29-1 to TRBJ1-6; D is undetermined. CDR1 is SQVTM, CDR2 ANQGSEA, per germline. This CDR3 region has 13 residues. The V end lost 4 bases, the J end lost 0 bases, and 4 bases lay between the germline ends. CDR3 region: CSVASSYNSPLHF. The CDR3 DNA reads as TGCAGCGTTGCGAGCTCCTATAATTCACCCCTCCACTTT.

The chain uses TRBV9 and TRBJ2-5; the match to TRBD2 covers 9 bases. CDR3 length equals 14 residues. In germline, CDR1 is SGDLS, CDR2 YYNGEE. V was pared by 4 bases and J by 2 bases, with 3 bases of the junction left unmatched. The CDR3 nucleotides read TGTGCCAGCAGCATCAGCGGGGGGCAAGAGACCCAGTACTTC. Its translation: CASSISGGQETQYF.

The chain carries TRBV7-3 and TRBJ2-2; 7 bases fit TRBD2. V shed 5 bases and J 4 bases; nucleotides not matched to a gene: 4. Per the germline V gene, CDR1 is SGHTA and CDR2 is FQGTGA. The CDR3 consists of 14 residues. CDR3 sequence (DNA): TGTGCCAGCAGCCGGGACTACCCCACCGGGGAGCTGTTTTTT. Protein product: CASSRDYPTGELFF.

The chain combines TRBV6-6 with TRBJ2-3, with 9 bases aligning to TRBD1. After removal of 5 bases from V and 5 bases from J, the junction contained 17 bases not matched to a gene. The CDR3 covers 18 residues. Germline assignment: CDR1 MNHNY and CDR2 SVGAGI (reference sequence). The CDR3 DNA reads TGTGCCAGCAGTACCGCCCGGGTGACAGGGGGTAGAGGAGATACGCAGTATTTT. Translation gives CASSTARVTGGRGDTQYF.

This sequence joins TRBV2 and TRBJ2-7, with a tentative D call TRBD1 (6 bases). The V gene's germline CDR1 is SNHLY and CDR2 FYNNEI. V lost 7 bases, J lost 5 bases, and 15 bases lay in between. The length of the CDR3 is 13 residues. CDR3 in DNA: TGTGCCAGCAAAGGGGGAGAGATCGACGAGCAGTACTTC. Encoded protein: CASKGGEIDEQYF.

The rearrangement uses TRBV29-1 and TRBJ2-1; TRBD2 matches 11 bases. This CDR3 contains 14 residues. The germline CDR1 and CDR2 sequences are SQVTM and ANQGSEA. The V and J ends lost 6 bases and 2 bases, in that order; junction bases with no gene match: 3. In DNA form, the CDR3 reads TGCAGCGTAGATAGCGGGGGGGCCTACAATGAGCAGTTCTTC. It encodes CSVDSGGAYNEQFF.

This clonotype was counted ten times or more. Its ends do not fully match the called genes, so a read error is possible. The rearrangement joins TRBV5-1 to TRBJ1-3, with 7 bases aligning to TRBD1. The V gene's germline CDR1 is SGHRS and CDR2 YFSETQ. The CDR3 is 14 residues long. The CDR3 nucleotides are TGCGCCAGCGGGCCGACAGGGTCTGAAAACACCATATATTTT. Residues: CASGPTGSENTIYF.

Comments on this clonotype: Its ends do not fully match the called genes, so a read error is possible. Here the CDR3 reads CSVEGPGETYEQYF. The CDR3 region has the DNA TGCAGCGTAGAAGGGCCAGGGGAGACCTACGAGCAGTACTTC. This sequence joins TRBV29-1 and TRBJ2-7; a possible D gene is TRBD1 (6 bases). CDR1 SQVTM and CDR2 ANQGSEA come from the germline V gene. This CDR3 spans 14 amino acids.